This T cell receptor (beta chain) was obtained from a study of T cell responses to AZD1222 COVID-19 vaccine. Study findings and constraints: Distributed over spike, vaccine-associated CD4 TCRs predominated at 160-218 and 743-854. Nearly half of spike-specific TCRs reportedly go after variant regions that carry no mutations. None of the repertoires were sampled until the peak T cell response had passed.

V was shortened by 2 bases and J by 3 bases, with 10 bases between the two germline ends. From germline, CDR1 is SEHNR and CDR2 FQNEAQ (reference sequence). The CDR3 runs 14 residues. This clone was recorded once. Antigen: not known. Libraries were prepared by immunoSEQ multiplex PCR; TCRdb keeps only in-frame clonotypes and omits some of them. Of 70,000 to 90,000 clones listed, roughly 84% were seen once; the top ten hold more than 15%. The sequencing used peripheral blood, collected 28 days after the second AZD1222 dose. The sequence derives from an adult who received the AZD1222 COVID-19 vaccine. This chain links TRBV7-9 with TRBJ2-5; no clear D. CDR3 amino acids: CASSLRRGEETQYF. The CDR3 coding sequence is TGTGCCAGCAGCTTAAGGCGTGGGGAAGAGACCCAGTACTTC.